Presented here are 20 T cell receptor beta chains from one specimen sequenced in a study of T-cell memory formation after mild COVID-19. TCRdb recomputed calls from the 5' RACE reads with MiXCR, one row per CDR3 protein. The sample carries fewer than 450,000 distinct CDR3 sequences, roughly a quarter recorded once. Sequencing was performed on PBMCs or a T cell subset sorted from them (not recorded which). The receptor source for this set is an adult woman who had mild COVID-19 (a few samples of this study predate the infection). Cell type and time point are not known.

The chain combines TRBV3-1 with TRBJ2-1; 9 nucleotides align to TRBD2. V was clipped by 1 base and J by 7 bases; unmatched bases: 2. The CDR3 has 14 amino acids. CDR1 and CDR2 (germline): LGHDT, YNNKEL (reference sequence). CDR3 region: CASSQGSGRNEQFF. The CDR3 DNA follows: TGTGCCAGCAGCCAAGGTAGCGGGAGAAATGAGCAGTTCTTC.

The rearrangement uses TRBV7-2 and TRBJ1-5; 11 nucleotides match TRBD1. The CDR3 runs 14 residues. V trimming: 5 bases; J trimming: 7 bases; junction bases outside the gene matches: 4. Germline CDR1 and CDR2: SGHTA and FQGNSA. CDR3 sequence reads: CASSGTGGKQPQHF. CDR3 DNA sequence: TGTGCCAGCAGCGGGACAGGGGGTAAACAGCCCCAGCATTTT.

This clonotype occurred a few times. The gene calls are TRBV7-8 and TRBJ2-7, with TRBD2 matching 13 bases. The CDR3 has 17 amino acids. The ends lost 1 base at V and 2 bases at J; junction bases unmatched: 5. Germline V gene sequence: CDR1 SGHVS, CDR2 FQNEAQ. The DNA of the CDR3 is TGTGCCAGCAGCTTAGGGACTAGCGGGGGCCTTACCTACGAGCAGTACTTC. Residues: CASSLGTSGGLTYEQYF. Full variable domain (rest looked up from reference TRBV7-8 and TRBJ2-7): GAGVSQSPRYKVAKRGQDVALRCDPISGHVSLFWYQQALGQGPEFLTYFQNEAQLDKSGLPSDRFFAERPEGSVSTLKIQRTQQEDSAVYLCASSLGTSGGLTYEQYFGPGTRLTVT.

This chain links TRBV9 with TRBJ2-7, with D possibly TRBD2 on 6 matching bases. Germline CDR1 is SGDLS and CDR2 is YYNGEE. Trimming removed 4 bases at V and 1 base at J, with 15 bases between. The CDR3 totals 15 residues. CDR3 region: CASSPTASGSYEQYF. CDR3 in DNA: TGTGCCAGCAGCCCAACGGCCAGCGGGTCCTACGAGCAGTACTTC.

This chain joins TRBV6-1 and TRBJ1-1, with D tentatively TRBD1 (6 bases). Germline V gene lookup returns CDR1 MNHNS and CDR2 SASEGT. Trimming pared 2 bases from V and 11 bases from J, leaving 15 bases between. CDR3 size: 13 residues. CDR3 in DNA: TGTGCCAGCAGTGAAAATTTAGGGGGAAGCGCTTTCTTT. Translated, it gives CASSENLGGSAFF.

The chain combines TRBV29-1 with TRBJ1-2; 8 bases fit TRBD1. The CDR3 spans 17 residues. Germline CDR1 reads SQVTM; CDR2 reads ANQGSEA. J lost 0 bases, V lost 7 bases, and 16 bases had no gene match. This CDR3 is CSGLEWTGSPSNYGYTF. CDR3 sequence (DNA): TGCAGCGGATTAGAATGGACAGGGAGTCCCTCTAACTATGGCTACACCTTC.

J is TRBJ1-5 and V is TRBV12-3 or TRBV12-4; D remains unclear. V lost 5 bases and J 4 bases, leaving 9 bases between the germline ends. The CDR3 runs 13 residues. This CDR3 is CASSLSFNQPQHF. For the CDR3, the DNA is TGTGCCAGCAGTCTCTCATTTAATCAGCCCCAGCATTTT.

The gene calls are TRBV30 and TRBJ2-1; D is possibly TRBD2 (6 bases). The CDR3 length is 17 residues. Trimming took off 2 bases at V and 2 bases at J, with 19 bases between the two ends. In germline, CDR1 is GTSNPN, CDR2 SVGIG (reference sequence). The CDR3 region has the DNA TGTGCCTGGAGTCGGGGGAGTTGGCAGGGCCCCTACAATGAGCAGTTCTTC. As protein: CAWSRGSWQGPYNEQFF.

The chain links TRBV5-1 to TRBJ2-1, with TRBD2 identical over 8 bases. Trimming cost V 2 bases and J 2 bases; bases outside gene matches: 3. Per the germline V gene, CDR1 is SGHRS and CDR2 is YFSETQ. The CDR3 loop spans 15 amino acids. Here the CDR3 reads CASSFTSGAYNEQFF. In DNA, the CDR3 is TGCGCCAGCAGCTTTACTAGCGGAGCCTACAATGAGCAGTTCTTC.

This clonotype was found a few times. This sequence joins TRBV6-1 and TRBJ1-1; D is uncertain. Trimming cost V 2 bases and J 2 bases, with 12 bases left between them. The germline V gene encodes CDR1 MNHNS and CDR2 SASEGT. The CDR3 totals 15 residues. The CDR3 sequence is CASSEYLSTNTEAFF. The CDR3 nucleotides read TGTGCCAGCAGTGAATATTTATCCACTAACACTGAAGCTTTCTTT.

The CDR3 sequence: CSVEDRHRQTDTQYF. CDR3 bases: TGCAGCGTTGAAGATAGGCATCGACAGACAGATACGCAGTATTTT. The chain recombines TRBV29-1 with TRBJ2-3, with D perhaps TRBD1 (5 bases). The germline V gene encodes CDR1 SQVTM and CDR2 ANQGSEA. The CDR3 runs to 15 residues. V shed 0 bases and J shed 3 bases, with 13 bases lying between them.

The V call is TRBV6-5, the J call TRBJ1-5, with D perhaps matching TRBD1 (5 bases). The CDR3 totals 15 residues. The germline gives CDR1 MNHEY, CDR2 SVGAGI. Trimming removed 5 bases from V and 4 bases from J, with 15 bases in between. The CDR3 sequence is CASSRGGDGNQPQHF. Here the CDR3 DNA reads TGTGCCAGCAGTCGCGGGGGGGACGGTAATCAGCCCCAGCATTTT.

The rearrangement joins TRBV14 to TRBJ2-7, with D perhaps matching TRBD1 or TRBD2 (5 bases each). The CDR3 has 15 amino acids. Germline V gene data show CDR1 as SGHDN and CDR2 as FVKESK. V dropped 1 base and J dropped 2 bases, with 12 bases sitting between them. The CDR3 protein is CASSQATGATYEQYF. The CDR3 bases are TGTGCCAGCAGCCAAGCTACCGGGGCCACCTACGAGCAGTACTTC. Variable domain in full (rest from reference TRBV14 and TRBJ2-7): EAGVTQFPSHSVIEKGQTVTLRCDPISGHDNLYWYRRVMGKEIKFLLHFVKESKQDESGMPNNRFLAERTGGTYSTLKVQPAELEDSGVYFCASSQATGATYEQYFGPGTRLTVT.

The rearrangement uses TRBV5-1 and TRBJ2-7, with D tentatively TRBD2 (5 bases). Trimming shortened V by 4 bases and J by 2 bases, and 10 bases separated the two germline ends. This CDR3 is 13 amino acids long. Germline V gene lookup returns CDR1 SGHRS and CDR2 YFSETQ. The CDR3 bases are TGCGCCAGCAGCGGCCGAGGGCCCTACGAGCAGTACTTC. It translates to CASSGRGPYEQYF.

The chain links TRBV29-1 to TRBJ1-1; a weak D match, TRBD1 (5 bases). The CDR3 has 13 amino acids. Trimming cost V 2 bases and J 5 bases, with 12 bases left between them. Germline V gene sequence: CDR1 SQVTM, CDR2 ANQGSEA. CDR3 sequence reads: CSVEQGWGTEAFF. The CDR3 coding sequence is TGCAGCGTTGAACAGGGTTGGGGGACTGAAGCTTTCTTT.

This clonotype was picked up a small number of times. The rearrangement uses TRBV29-1 and TRBJ2-1, with TRBD2 matching over 14 bases. Germline lookup yields CDR1 SQVTM and CDR2 ANQGSEA. The CDR3 length is 14 residues. V gave up 5 bases and J gave up 6 bases; unmatched junction bases: 3. This chain's CDR3 is CSVTGTSGSNEQFF. The CDR3 DNA follows: TGCAGCGTTACTGGGACTAGCGGGAGCAATGAGCAGTTCTTC.

This clonotype was counted only a few times. The V gene is TRBV30, the J gene TRBJ1-2; the D is unclear. The germline V and J ends were trimmed by 0 bases and 7 bases, with 9 bases remaining between them. The CDR3 contains 12 residues. Germline V lookup: CDR1 GTSNPN, CDR2 SVGIG (reference sequence). For the CDR3, the DNA is TGTGCCTGGAGTGTGGAGGGTCGTGGCTACACCTTC. It translates to CAWSVEGRGYTF.

This clonotype was seen a few times. This sequence joins TRBV20-1 and TRBJ2-1; D unresolved. The length of the CDR3 is 13 residues. In germline, CDR1 is DFQATT, CDR2 SNEGSKA (reference sequence). Trimming left V 1 base short and J 7 bases short, with 11 bases between. Here the CDR3 reads CSARAPFGNEQFF. The CDR3 DNA reads as TGCAGTGCTAGAGCGCCTTTTGGGAATGAGCAGTTCTTC.

This clonotype was recorded many times. The DNA of the CDR3 is TGTGCCAGCAGCCAAGTTATGGGGGAGCAGTACTTC. This gives the protein CASSQVMGEQYF. The chain uses TRBV12-3 or TRBV12-4 and TRBJ2-7, with D unclear. The CDR3 extends over 12 amino acids. V was clipped by 6 bases and J by 7 bases, with 13 bases between them.

The table lists this clonotype with a few counts. The rearrangement joins TRBV19 to TRBJ1-2, with 7 bases that match TRBD1. Trimming removed 10 bases from V and 1 base from J; junction bases left unmatched: 12. Germline V CDR1 and CDR2: LNHDA, SQIVND (reference sequence). The CDR3 consists of 15 residues. CDR3 loop: CATRTGHLFNYGYTF. The CDR3 nucleotides read TGTGCCACCCGGACAGGTCATCTATTTAACTATGGCTACACCTTC.